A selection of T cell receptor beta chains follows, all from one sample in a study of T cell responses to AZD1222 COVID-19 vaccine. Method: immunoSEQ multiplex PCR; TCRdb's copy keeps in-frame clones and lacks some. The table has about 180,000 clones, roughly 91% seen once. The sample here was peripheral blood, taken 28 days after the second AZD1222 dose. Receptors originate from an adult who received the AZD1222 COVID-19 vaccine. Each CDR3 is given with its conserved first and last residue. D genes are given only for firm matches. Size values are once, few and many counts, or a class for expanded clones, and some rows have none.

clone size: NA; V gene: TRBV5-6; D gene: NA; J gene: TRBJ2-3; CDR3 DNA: TGTGCCAGCAGCTTGGGACAACAATCTAGCACAGATACGCAGTATTTT; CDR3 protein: CASSLGQQSSTDTQYF
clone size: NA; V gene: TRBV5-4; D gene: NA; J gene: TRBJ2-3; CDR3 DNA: TGTGCCAGCAGCTTGTTCGGCGGAAGCACAGATACGCAGTATTTT; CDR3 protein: CASSLFGGSTDTQYF
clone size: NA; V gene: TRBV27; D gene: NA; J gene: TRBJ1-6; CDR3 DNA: TGTGCCAGCGGGCTTACCAATTCACCCCTCCACTTT; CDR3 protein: CASGLTNSPLHF
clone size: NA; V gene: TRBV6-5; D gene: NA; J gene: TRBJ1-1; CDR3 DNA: TGTGCCAGCAGCGGACAGATCACTGAAGCTTTCTTT; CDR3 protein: CASSGQITEAFF
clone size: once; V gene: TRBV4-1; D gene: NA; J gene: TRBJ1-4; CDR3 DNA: TGCGCCAGCAGCCGAATGGACATGAGTGAAAAACTGTTTTTT; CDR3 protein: CASSRMDMSEKLFF
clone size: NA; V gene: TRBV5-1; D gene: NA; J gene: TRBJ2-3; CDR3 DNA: TGCGCCAGCAGCTTGTCCCCGGGGGCTAGCACAGATACGCAGTATTTT; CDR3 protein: CASSLSPGASTDTQYF
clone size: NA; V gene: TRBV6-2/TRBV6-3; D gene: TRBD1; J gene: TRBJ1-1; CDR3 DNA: TGTGCCAGCAGTAAGGGACAGGGCCGGAACACTGAAGCTTTCTTT; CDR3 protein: CASSKGQGRNTEAFF
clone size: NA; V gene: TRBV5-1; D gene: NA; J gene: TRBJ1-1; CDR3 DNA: TGCGCCAGCAGCTATAGCAGTGACACTGAAGCTTTCTTT; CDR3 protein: CASSYSSDTEAFF
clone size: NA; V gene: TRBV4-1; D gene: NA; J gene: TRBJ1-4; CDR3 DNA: TGCGCCAGCAGTCAGGCCGGGGGTGGCGAAAAACTGTTTTTT; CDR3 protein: CASSQAGGGEKLFF
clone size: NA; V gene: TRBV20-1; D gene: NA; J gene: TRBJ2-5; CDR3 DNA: TGCAGTCCCGCCAAGGGAGAGACCCAGTACTTC; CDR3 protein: CSPAKGETQYF
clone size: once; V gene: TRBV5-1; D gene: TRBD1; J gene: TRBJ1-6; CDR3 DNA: TGCGCCAGCAGCTTGGGCGGGACAGGCCTATATTCACCCCTCCACTTT; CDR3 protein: CASSLGGTGLYSPLHF
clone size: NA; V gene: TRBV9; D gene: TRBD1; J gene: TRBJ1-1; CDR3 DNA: TGTGCCAGCAGCCCGGACAGGGCCTCGAGTGACACTGAAGCTTTCTTT; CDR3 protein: CASSPDRASSDTEAFF
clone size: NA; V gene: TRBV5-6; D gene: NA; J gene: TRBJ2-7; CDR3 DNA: TGTGCCAGCAGCTTTAACGCCGAGCAGTACTTC; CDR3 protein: CASSFNAEQYF
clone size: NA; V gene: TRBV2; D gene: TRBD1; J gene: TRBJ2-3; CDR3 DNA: TGTGCCAGCAGCGGGACAGTCACAGATACGCAGTATTTT; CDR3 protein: CASSGTVTDTQYF
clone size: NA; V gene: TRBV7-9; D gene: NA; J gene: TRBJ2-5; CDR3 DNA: TGTGCCAGCAGCCCCGAAGGGGAGACCCAGTACTTC; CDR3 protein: CASSPEGETQYF
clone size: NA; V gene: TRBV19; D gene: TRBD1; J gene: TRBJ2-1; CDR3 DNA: TGTGCCAGTAGTTCATTGGACAGGGGTGCCAATGAGCAGTTCTTC; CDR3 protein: CASSSLDRGANEQFF
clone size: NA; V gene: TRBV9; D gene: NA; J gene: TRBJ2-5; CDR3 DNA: TGTGCCAGCAGCGTAGGACAGGGAGGCGAGGAGACCCAGTACTTC; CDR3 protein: CASSVGQGGEETQYF
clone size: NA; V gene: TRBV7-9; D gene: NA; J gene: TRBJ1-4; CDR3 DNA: TGTGCCAGCAGCTCCCAGCAGGGAACTAATGAAAAACTGTTTTTT; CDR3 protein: CASSSQQGTNEKLFF
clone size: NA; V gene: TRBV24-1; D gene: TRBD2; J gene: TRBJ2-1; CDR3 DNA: TGTGCCACCAGTGATACGGTAGCGGGACCATCCTACAATGAGCAGTTCTTC; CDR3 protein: CATSDTVAGPSYNEQFF
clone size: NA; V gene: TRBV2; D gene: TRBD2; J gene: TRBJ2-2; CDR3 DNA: TGTGCCAGCATGCTGGGACTAGCGGGAGCGGGTACCGGGGAGCTGTTTTTT; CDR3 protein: CASMLGLAGAGTGELFF
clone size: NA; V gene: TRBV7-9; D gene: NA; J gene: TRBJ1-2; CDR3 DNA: TGTGCCAGCAGCTTGGAGGGCGGCTACACCTTC; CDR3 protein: CASSLEGGYTF
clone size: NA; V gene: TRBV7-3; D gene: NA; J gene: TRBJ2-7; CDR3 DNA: TGTGCCAGCAGCTTAACGGGCAGGGGTTCCTACGAGCAGTACTTC; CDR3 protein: CASSLTGRGSYEQYF
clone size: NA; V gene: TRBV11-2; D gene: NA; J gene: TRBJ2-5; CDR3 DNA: TGTGCCAGCAGCAGGGGACACCAAGAGACCCAGTACTTC; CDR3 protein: CASSRGHQETQYF
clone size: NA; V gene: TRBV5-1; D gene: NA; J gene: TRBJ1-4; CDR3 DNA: TGCGCCAGCAGCCCGGCAGTCGGGGTGGAGGAAAAACTGTTTTTT; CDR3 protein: CASSPAVGVEEKLFF
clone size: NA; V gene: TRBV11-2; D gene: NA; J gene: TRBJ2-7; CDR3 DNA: TGTGCCAGCAGCTTAGATCAGGCAGTGGGCTACGAGCAGTACTTC; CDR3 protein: CASSLDQAVGYEQYF
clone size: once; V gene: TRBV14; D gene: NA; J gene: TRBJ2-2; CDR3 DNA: TGTGCCAGCAGCCAAGATTCCCGGGGAGGCACCGGGGAGCTGTTTTTT; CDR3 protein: CASSQDSRGGTGELFF
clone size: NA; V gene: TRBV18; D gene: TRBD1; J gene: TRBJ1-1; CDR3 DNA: TGTGCCAGCTCACGGGGACAGGGGATCCCTGAAGCTTTCTTT; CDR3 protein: CASSRGQGIPEAFF
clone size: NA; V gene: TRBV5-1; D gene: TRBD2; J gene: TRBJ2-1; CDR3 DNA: TGCGCCAGCAGCTCACAAAGGACTAGCGGGGACGGGGAGCAGTTCTTC; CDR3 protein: CASSSQRTSGDGEQFF
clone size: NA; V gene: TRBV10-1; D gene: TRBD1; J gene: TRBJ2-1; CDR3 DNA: TGCGCCAGCAGTCCGGGACAGGGGGCCTGGGAGCAGTTCTTC; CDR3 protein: CASSPGQGAWEQFF
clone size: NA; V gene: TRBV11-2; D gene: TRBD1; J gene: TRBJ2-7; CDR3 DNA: TGTGCCAGCAGCTTAGTAATGGGACAGACCTACGAGCAGTACTTC; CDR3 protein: CASSLVMGQTYEQYF
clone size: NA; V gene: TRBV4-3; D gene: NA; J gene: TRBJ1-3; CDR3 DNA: TGCGCCAGCAGCCAAGAATACAGGTACTCTGGAAACACCATATATTTT; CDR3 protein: CASSQEYRYSGNTIYF
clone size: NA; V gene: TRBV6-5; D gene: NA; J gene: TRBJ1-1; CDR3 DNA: TGTGCCAGCAGTTACTTCAGTGGGAACACTGAAGCTTTCTTT; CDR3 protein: CASSYFSGNTEAFF
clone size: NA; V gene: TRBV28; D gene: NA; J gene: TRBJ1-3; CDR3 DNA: TGTGCCAGCAGTTTTACAGTCTCTGGAAACACCATATATTTT; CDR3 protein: CASSFTVSGNTIYF
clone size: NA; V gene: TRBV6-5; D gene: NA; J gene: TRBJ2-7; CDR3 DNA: TGTGCCAGCAGTCCCCATAGCATGTCACCCTACGAGCAGTACTTC; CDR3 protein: CASSPHSMSPYEQYF
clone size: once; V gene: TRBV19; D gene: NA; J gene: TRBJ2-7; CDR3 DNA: TGTGCCAGTAGACTCGACAGGTTCTCCTACGAGCAGTACTTC; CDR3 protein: CASRLDRFSYEQYF
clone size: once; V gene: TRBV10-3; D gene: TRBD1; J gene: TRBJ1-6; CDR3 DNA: TGTGCCATCACCGCCGGGACAGGGTATTCACCCCTCCACTTT; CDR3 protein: CAITAGTGYSPLHF
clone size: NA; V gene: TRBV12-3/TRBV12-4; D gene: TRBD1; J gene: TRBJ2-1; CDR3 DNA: TGTGCCAGCAGTTTGTACAGGGGTGAGCAGTTCTTC; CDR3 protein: CASSLYRGEQFF
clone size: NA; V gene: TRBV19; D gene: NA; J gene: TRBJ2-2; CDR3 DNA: TGTGCCAGTAGCCCTGGGACATTGACCGGGGAGCTGTTTTTT; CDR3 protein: CASSPGTLTGELFF
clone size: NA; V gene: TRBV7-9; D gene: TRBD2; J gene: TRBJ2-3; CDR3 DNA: TGTGCCAGCAGCGCCCCGCCCAAAGGGACTAGCGGGAGCACAGATACGCAGTATTTT; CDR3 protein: CASSAPPKGTSGSTDTQYF
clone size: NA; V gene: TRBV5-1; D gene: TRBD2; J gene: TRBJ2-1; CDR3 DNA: TGCGCCAGCAGCTTGGCCCCTAGCGGGAGGGGCTCCTACAATGAGCAGTTCTTC; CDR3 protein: CASSLAPSGRGSYNEQFF
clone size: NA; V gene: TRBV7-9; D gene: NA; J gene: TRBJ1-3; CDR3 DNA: TGTGCCAGCAGCTGGGAATGGGCCTCTGGAAACACCATATATTTT; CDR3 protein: CASSWEWASGNTIYF
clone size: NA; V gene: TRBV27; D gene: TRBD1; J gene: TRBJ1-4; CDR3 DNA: TGTGCCAGCAGTTCATACAGGGGAGCCAATGAAAAACTGTTTTTT; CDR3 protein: CASSSYRGANEKLFF
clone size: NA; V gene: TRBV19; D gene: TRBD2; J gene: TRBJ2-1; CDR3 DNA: TGTGCCAGTAGTATTAGGACTAGCGGGGGGTCCTACAATGAGCAGTTCTTC; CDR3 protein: CASSIRTSGGSYNEQFF
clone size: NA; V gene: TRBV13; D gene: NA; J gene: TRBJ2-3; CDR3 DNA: TGTGCCAGCAGCCCAACGTCCACAGATACGCAGTATTTT; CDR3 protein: CASSPTSTDTQYF
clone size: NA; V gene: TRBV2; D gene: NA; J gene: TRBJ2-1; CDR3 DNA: TGTGCCAGCAGTGCACAGGGCGGGAGCTTCAATGAGCAGTTCTTC; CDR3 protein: CASSAQGGSFNEQFF
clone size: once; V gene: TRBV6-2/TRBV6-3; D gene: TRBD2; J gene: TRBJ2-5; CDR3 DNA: TGTGCCAGCAGTAACCAGCGGGGGAGGAGAGAGACCCAGTACTTC; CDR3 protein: CASSNQRGRRETQYF
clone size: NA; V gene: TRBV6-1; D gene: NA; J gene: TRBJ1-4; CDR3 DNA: TGTGCCAGCAGTGAATCGTATGGGGCGCCTAATGAAAAACTGTTTTTT; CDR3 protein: CASSESYGAPNEKLFF
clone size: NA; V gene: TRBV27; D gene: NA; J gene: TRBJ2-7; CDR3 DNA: TGTGCCAGCAGTACCCGGGACTGGAAAAGCTCCTACGAGCAGTACTTC; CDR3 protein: CASSTRDWKSSYEQYF
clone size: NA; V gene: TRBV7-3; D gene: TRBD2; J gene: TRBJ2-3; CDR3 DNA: TGTGCCAGCAGCTCTGGGACTAGCGGGATAACTGATACGCAGTATTTT; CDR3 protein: CASSSGTSGITDTQYF
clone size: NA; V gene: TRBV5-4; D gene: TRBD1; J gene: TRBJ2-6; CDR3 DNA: TGTGCCAGCAGCCCGCAGACAGGGTGGGGCTCTGGGGCCAACGTCCTGACTTTC; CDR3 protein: CASSPQTGWGSGANVLTF
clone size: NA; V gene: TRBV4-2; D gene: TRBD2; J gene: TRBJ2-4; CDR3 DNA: TGTGCCAGCAGCCAAGAGGTACTAGCGGGAGACATTCAGTACTTC; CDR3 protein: CASSQEVLAGDIQYF
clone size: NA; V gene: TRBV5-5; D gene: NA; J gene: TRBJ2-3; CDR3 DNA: TGTGCCAGCAGCTTCCGCGGCCCCACAGATACGCAGTATTTT; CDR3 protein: CASSFRGPTDTQYF
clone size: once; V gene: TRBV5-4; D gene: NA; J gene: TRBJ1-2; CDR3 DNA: TGTGCCAGCAGCTTGGTGGGGGGGACCTATGGCTACACCTTC; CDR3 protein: CASSLVGGTYGYTF
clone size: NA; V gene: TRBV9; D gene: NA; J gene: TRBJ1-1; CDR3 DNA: TGTGCCAGCAGCGTAGCGGGCGGCCCGAACACTGAAGCTTTCTTT; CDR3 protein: CASSVAGGPNTEAFF
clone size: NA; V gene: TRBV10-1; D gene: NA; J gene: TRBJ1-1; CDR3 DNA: TGCGCCAGCAGTGAGTCAACCGGGCGAGCTTTCTTT; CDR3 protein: CASSESTGRAFF